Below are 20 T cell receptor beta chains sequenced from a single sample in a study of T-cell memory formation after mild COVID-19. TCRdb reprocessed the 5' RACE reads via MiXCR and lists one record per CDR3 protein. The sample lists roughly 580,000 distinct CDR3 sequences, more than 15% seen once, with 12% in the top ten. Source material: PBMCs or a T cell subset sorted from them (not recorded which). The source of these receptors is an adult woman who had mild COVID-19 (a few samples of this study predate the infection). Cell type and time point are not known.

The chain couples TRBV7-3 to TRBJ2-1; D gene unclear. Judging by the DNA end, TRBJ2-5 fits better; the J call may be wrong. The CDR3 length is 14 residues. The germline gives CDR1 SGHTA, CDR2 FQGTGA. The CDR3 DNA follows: TGTGCCAGCAGCTTAAACGCTGTTGGGGAGACCCAGTACTTC. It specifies CASSLNAVGETQYF.

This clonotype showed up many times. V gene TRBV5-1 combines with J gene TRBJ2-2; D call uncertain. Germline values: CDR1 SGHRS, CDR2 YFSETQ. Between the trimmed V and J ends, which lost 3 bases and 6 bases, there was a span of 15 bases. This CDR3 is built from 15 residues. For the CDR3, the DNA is TGCGCCAGCAGCTCCCAGGAAGGGAAGGCCGGGGAGCTGTTTTTT. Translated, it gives CASSSQEGKAGELFF.

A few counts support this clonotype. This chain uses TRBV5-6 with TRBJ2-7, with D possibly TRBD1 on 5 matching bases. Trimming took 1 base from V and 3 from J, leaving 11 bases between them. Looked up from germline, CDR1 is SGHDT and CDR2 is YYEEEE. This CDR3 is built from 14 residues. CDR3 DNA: TGTGCCAGCAGCTTGCTACAGGCGAGCTACGAGCAGTACTTC. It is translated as CASSLLQASYEQYF.

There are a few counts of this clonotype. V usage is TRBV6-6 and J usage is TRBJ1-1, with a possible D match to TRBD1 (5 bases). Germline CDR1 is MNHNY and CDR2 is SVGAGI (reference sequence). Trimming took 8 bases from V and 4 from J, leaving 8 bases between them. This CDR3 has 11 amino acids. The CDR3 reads CASSGTTEAFF. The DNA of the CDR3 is TGTGCCAGCTCTGGGACCACTGAAGCTTTCTTT.

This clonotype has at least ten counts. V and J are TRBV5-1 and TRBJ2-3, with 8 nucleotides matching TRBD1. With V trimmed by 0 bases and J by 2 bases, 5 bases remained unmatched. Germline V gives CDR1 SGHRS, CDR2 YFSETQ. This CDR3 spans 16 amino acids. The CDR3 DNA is TGCGCCAGCAGCTTGGGCGACAGGGGAAACACAGATACGCAGTATTTT. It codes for CASSLGDRGNTDTQYF.

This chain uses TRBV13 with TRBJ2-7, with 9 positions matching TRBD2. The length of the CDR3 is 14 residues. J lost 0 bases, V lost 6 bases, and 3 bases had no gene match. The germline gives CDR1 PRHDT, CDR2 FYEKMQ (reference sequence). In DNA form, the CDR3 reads TGTGCCAGCAGTCAGCGGGGGGACTCCTACGAGCAGTACTTC. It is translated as CASSQRGDSYEQYF.

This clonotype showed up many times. DNA of the CDR3: TGTGCCAGCAGCCCCGACAGGGTCACCGGGGAGCTGTTTTTT. Its protein is CASSPDRVTGELFF. V usage is TRBV12-3 or TRBV12-4 and J usage is TRBJ2-2, with TRBD1 matching 7 bases. This CDR3 has 14 amino acids. With V trimmed by 6 bases and J by 4 bases, 5 bases remained unmatched.

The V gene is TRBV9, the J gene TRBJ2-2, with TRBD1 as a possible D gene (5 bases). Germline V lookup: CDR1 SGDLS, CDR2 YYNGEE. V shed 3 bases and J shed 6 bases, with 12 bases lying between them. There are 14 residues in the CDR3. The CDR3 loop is CASSGGRLAGELFF. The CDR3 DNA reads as TGTGCCAGCAGCGGGGGCAGGTTAGCCGGGGAGCTGTTTTTT.

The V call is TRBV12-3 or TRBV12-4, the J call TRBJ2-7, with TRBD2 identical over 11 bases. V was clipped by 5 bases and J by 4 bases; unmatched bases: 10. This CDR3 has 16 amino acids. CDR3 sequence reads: CASSTLSGGAYYEQYF. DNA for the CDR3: TGTGCCAGCAGTACGCTTAGCGGGGGGGCTTATTACGAGCAGTACTTC.

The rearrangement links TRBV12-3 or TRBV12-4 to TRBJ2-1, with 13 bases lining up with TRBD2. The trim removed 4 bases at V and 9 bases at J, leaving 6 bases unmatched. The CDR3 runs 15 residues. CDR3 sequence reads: CASSSPGLAGFEQFF. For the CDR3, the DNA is TGTGCCAGCAGTTCGCCGGGACTAGCGGGATTTGAGCAGTTCTTC.

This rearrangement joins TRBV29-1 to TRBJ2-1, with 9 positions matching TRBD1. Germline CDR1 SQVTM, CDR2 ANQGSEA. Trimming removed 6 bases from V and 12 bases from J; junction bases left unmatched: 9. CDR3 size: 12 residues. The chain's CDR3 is CSVSPGTGRQFF. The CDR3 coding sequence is TGCAGCGTCTCCCCTGGGACAGGGCGGCAGTTCTTC.

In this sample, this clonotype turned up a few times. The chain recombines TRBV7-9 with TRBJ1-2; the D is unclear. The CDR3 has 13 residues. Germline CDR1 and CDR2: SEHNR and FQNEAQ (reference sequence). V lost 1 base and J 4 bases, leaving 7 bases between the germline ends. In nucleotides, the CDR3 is TGTGCCAGCAGCTTAGGACACACCTATGGCTACACCTTC. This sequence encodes CASSLGHTYGYTF.

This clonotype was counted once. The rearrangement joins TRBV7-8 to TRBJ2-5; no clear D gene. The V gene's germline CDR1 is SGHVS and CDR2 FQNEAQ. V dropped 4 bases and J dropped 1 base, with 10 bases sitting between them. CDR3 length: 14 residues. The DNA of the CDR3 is TGTGCCAGCAGCTCCAAGTTTTCCCAAGAGACCCAGTACTTC. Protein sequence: CASSSKFSQETQYF.

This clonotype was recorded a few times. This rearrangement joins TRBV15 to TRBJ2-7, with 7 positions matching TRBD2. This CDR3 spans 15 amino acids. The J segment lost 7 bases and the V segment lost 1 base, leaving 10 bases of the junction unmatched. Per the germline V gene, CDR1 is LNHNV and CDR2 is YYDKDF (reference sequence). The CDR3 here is CATSRVASGTHEQYF. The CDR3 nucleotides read TGTGCCACCAGCAGAGTAGCGAGCGGGACTCATGAGCAGTACTTC.

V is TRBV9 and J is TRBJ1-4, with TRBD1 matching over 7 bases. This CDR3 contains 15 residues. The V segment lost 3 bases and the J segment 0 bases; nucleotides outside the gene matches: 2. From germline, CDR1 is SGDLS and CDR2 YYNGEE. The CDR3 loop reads CASSADRATNEKLFF. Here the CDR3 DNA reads TGTGCCAGCAGCGCCGACAGGGCAACTAATGAAAAACTGTTTTTT.

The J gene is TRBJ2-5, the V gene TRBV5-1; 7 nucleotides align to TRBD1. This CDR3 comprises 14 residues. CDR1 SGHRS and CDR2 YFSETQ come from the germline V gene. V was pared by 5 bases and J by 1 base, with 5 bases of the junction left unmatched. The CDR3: CASRPTGVQETQYF. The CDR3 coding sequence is TGCGCCAGCAGACCAACAGGGGTCCAAGAGACCCAGTACTTC.

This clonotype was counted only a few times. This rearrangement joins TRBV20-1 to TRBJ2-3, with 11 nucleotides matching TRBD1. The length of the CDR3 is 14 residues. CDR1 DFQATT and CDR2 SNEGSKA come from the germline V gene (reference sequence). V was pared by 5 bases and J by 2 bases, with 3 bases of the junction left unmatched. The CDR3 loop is CSAGQGADTDTQYF. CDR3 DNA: TGCAGTGCTGGACAGGGGGCAGACACAGATACGCAGTATTTT.

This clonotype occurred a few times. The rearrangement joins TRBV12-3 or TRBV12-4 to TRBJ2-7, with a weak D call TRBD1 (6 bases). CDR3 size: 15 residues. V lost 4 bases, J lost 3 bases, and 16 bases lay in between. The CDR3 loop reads CASSSRGGRGYEQYF. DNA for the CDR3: TGTGCCAGCAGTTCCAGAGGTGGCAGGGGCTACGAGCAGTACTTC.

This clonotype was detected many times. CDR3 region: CASSQANWDTEAFF. CDR3 bases: TGTGCCAGCAGCCAAGCTAATTGGGACACTGAAGCTTTCTTT. V is TRBV4-2 and J is TRBJ1-1, with unresolved D. V dropped 1 base and J dropped 3 bases, with 9 bases sitting between them. The length of the CDR3 is 14 residues. CDR1 is LGHNA, CDR2 YNFKEQ, per germline.

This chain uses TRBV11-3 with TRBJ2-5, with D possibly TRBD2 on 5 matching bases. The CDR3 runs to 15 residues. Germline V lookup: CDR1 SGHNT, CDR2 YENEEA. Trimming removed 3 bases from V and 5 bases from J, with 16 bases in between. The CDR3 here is CASSFPGGPRETQYF. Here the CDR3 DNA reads TGTGCCAGCAGCTTCCCCGGAGGACCGCGGGAGACCCAGTACTTC.